The source of this TCR beta chain is a study of shared clonotypes between healthy human individuals. Data came from immunoSEQ multiplex PCR; TCRdb stores just in-frame clones and leaves some out. This repertoire shows around 2.3 million clones, approximately 94% found once; its top ten account for about 0.13%. Details on this clone: Antigen specificity is unknown.

The V end lost 0 bases, the J end lost 1 base, and 8 bases lay between the germline ends. This CDR3 comprises 14 residues. Germline CDR1 reads SGHNT; CDR2 reads YYREEE (reference sequence). Notes on the study in general: When naive CD4 clonotypes were compared across four donors, 5% to 5.5% were shared. Few donors restricted represented genetic and exposure-history diversity. Unshared clonotypes carried lower generation probabilities than those common to all four donors.

This sequence originates from a man between 18 and 29 years old in good health. The sequencing input was naive CD4+ T cells sorted from blood. Indicated subset: CD45RA+ positively selected. This chain joins TRBV5-4 and TRBJ2-7; perhaps TRBD1 as D (5 bases). CDR3 in DNA: TGTGCCAGCAGCTTGGAGTCAGGGTCCTACGAGCAGTACTTC. It is translated as CASSLESGSYEQYF.